This TCR beta chain is drawn from a study of cytomegalovirus exposure and HLA in healthy donors. Study-level findings and limits: Specificity of a few CMV-associated chains for CMV antigens was verified in vitro. TCR beta V- and J-gene trimming was later associated with a missense DCLRE1C variant. It was reported that TCR beta sequences correctly inferred the HLA-A and HLA-B alleles for most subjects.

Looked up from germline, CDR1 is GTSNPN and CDR2 is SVGIG (reference sequence). The CDR3 covers 17 residues. 60 Vbeta and 13 Jbeta primers were used in PCR. This table comes from immunoSEQ multiplex PCR, and its TCRdb copy is limited to in-frame clones, with some not included. The sample holds 150,000 to 200,000 clones, around 76% seen once. Remarks on this clone: Its specificity is not known. The junction shows a germline mismatch at one end, possibly a read error.

This TCR came from a female donor in good health and CMV-seronegative. The sequencing sample was made of PBMCs. The chain links TRBV30 to TRBJ1-2; 7 bases line up with TRBD1. CDR3 sequence (DNA): TGTGCCTGGAGTGTACCCCGCCAGGGGGTGCTTAACTCTGGCTACACCTTC. Its protein is CAWSVPRQGVLNSGYTF.